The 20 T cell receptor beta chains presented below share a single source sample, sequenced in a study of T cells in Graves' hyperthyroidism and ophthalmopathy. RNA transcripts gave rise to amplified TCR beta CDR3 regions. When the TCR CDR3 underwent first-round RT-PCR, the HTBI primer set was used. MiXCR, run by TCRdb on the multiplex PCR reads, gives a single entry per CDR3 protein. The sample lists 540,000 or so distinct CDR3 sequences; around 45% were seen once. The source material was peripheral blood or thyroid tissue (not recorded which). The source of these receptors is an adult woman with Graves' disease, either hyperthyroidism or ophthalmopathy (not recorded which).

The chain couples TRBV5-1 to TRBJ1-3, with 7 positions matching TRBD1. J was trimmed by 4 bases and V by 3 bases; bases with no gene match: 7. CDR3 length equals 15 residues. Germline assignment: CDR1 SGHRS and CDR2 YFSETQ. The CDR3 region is CASSYVPGQGNTIYF. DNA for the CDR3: TGCGCCAGCAGCTACGTCCCGGGACAGGGAAACACCATATATTTT.

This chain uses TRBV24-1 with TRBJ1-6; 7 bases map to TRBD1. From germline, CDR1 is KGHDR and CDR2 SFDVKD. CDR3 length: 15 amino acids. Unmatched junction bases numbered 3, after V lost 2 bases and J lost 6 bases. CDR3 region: CATSDSGQANSPLHF. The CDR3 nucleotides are TGTGCCACCAGTGATTCCGGACAGGCTAATTCACCCCTCCACTTT.

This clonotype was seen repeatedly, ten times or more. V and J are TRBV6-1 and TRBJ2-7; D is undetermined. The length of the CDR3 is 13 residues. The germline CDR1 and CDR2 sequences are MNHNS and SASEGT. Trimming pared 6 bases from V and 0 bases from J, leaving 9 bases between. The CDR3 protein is CASRQVGSYEQYF. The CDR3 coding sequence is TGTGCCAGCAGGCAGGTGGGCTCCTACGAGCAGTACTTC.

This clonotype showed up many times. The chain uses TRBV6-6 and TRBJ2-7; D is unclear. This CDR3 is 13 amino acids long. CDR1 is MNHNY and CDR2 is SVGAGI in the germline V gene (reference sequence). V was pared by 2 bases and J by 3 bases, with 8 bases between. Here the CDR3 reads CASSYDKVYEQYF. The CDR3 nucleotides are TGTGCCAGCAGTTACGACAAAGTCTACGAGCAGTACTTC.

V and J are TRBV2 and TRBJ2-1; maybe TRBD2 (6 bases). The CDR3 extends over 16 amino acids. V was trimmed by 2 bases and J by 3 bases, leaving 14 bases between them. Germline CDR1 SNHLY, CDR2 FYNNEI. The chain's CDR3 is CASSERGLANYNEQFF. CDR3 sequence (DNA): TGTGCCAGCAGTGAAAGAGGCCTAGCGAACTACAATGAGCAGTTCTTC.

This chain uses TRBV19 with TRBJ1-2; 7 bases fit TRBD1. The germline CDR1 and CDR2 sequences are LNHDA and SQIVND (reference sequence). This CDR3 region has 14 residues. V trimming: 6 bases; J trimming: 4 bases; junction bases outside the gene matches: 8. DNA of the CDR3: TGTGCCAGTAGGAGGGGACAGTCTACCTATGGCTACACCTTC. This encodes CASRRGQSTYGYTF.

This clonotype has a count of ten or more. CDR3 bases: TGTGCCAGTAGTCGGAACACCTATGGCTACACCTTC. Protein: CASSRNTYGYTF. The chain combines TRBV19 with TRBJ1-2; no reliable D call. Germline V lookup: CDR1 LNHDA, CDR2 SQIVND (reference sequence). The germline V and J ends were trimmed by 5 bases and 4 bases, with 8 bases remaining between them. The length of the CDR3 is 12 residues.

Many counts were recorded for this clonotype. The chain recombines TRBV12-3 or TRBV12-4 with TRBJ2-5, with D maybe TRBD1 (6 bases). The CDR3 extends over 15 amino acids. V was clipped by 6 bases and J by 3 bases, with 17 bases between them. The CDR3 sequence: CASRMTQGPEETQYF. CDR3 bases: TGTGCCAGCAGAATGACACAGGGCCCGGAAGAGACCCAGTACTTC.

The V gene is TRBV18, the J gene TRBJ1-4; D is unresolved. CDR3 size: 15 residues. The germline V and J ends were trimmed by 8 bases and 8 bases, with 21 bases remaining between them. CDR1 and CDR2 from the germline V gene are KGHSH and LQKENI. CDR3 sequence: CASPPRRARREKLFF. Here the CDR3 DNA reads TGTGCCAGCCCCCCCCGGAGGGCCAGAAGGGAAAAACTGTTTTTT.

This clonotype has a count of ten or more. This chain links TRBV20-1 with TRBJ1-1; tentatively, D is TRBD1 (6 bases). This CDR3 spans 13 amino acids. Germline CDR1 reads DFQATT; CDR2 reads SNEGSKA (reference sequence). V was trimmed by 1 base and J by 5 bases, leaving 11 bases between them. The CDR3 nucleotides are TGCAGTGCTAGAGTGCGGGGGCTAACTGAAGCTTTCTTT. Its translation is CSARVRGLTEAFF.

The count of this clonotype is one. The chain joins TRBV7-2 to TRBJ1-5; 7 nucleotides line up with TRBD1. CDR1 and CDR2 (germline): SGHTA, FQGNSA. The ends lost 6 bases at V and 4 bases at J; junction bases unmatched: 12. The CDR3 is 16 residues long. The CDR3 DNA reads TGTGCCAGCAGTTCCTACAGGGGCGTCGGTAATCAGCCCCAGCATTTT. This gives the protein CASSSYRGVGNQPQHF.

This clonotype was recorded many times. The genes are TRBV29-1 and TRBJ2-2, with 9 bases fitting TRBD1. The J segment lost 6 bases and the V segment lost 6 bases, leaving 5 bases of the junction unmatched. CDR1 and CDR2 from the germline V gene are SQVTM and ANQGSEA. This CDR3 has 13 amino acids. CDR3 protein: CSVEGQGPGELFF. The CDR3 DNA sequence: TGCAGCGTCGAGGGACAGGGCCCCGGGGAGCTGTTTTTT.

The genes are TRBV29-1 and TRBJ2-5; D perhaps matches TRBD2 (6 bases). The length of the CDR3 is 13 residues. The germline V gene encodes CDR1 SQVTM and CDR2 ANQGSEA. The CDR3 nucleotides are TGCAGTACCCCCGTGGGGGGTGGCGAGACCCAGTACTTC. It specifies CSTPVGGGETQYF.

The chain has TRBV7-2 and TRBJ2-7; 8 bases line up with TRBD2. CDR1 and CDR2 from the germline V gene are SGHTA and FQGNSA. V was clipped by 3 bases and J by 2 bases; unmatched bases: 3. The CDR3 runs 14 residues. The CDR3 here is CASSFTSGPYEQYF. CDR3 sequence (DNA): TGTGCCAGCAGCTTTACTAGCGGTCCCTACGAGCAGTACTTC.

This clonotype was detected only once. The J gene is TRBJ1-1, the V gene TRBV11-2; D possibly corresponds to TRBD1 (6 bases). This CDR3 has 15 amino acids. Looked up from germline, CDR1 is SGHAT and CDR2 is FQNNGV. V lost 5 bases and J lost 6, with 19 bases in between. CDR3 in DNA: TGTGCCAGCAGCCCAGCATCAGGGGTTAGGGCTGAAGCTTTCTTT. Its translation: CASSPASGVRAEAFF.

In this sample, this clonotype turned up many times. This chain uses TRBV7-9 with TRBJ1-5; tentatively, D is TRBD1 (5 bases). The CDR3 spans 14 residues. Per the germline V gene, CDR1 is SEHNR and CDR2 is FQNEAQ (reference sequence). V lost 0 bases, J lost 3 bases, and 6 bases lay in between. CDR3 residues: CASSLARDNQPQHF. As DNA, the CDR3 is TGTGCCAGCAGCTTAGCCAGGGACAATCAGCCCCAGCATTTT.

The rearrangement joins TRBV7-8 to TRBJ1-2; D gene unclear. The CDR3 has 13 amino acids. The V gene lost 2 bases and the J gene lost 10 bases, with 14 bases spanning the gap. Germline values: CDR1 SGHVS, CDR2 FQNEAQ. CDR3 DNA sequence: TGTGCCAGCAGCTTAATAGCCCGAGCGGACTACACCTTC. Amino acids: CASSLIARADYTF.

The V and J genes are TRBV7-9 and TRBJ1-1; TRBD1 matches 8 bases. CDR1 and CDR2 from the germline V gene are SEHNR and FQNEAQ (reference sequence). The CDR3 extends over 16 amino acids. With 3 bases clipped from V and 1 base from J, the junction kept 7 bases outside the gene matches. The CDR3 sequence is CASSFFRGQRNTEAFF. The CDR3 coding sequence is TGTGCCAGCAGCTTTTTCAGGGGGCAGAGGAACACTGAAGCTTTCTTT.

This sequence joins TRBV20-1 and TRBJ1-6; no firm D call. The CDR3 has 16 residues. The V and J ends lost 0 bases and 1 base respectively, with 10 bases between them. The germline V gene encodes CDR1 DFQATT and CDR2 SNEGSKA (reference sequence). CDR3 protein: CSARDNRKSYNSPLHF. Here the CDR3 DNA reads TGCAGTGCTAGAGATAACCGGAAGTCCTATAATTCACCCCTCCACTTT.

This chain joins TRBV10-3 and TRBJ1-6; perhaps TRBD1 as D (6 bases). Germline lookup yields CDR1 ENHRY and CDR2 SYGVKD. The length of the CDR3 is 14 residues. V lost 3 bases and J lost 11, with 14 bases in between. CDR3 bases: TGTGCCATCAGTGAAGTATGGACAGAACCACCCCTCCACTTT. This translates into CAISEVWTEPPLHF.